Sequencing of this T cell receptor (beta chain) was carried out in a study of beta chain features in type 1 diabetes. General study results and limits: Any HLA type influence on TCRB rearrangement was left unresolved here. Across all four CD4+ subsets, people with type 1 diabetes showed modestly shorter TCRB CDR3s. The naive, central memory and Treg TCRB repertoires showed an apparent similarity that was greater among patients than among healthy donors. High TCR expression in some cells could lead to their over-representation in cDNA sequencing.

A remark on this clone: The antigen remains undetermined.

This CDR3 has 14 residues. V gave up 7 bases and J gave up 4 bases; unmatched junction bases: 7. Germline CDR1 and CDR2: LNHDA and SQIVND (reference sequence). Reverse transcription of all isolated RNA meant that expressed TCRB transcripts were sequenced. Naive, central memory and regulatory T cell samples averaged roughly 3.6 million immunoSEQ reads each. Profiled with immunoSEQ multiplex PCR; TCRdb holds only in-frame clones, not every one. The data hold roughly 150,000 clones, with approximately 7.8% observed a single time. The sample consisted of central memory CD4+ T cells from blood. The rearrangement uses TRBV19 and TRBJ2-1, with 7 bases aligning to TRBD2. This receptor was taken from a woman between 35 and 50 years old with type 1 diabetes. This chain's CDR3 is CASNRRENYNEQFF. CDR3 DNA sequence: TGTGCCAGTAATCGGCGGGAGAATTACAATGAGCAGTTCTTC.